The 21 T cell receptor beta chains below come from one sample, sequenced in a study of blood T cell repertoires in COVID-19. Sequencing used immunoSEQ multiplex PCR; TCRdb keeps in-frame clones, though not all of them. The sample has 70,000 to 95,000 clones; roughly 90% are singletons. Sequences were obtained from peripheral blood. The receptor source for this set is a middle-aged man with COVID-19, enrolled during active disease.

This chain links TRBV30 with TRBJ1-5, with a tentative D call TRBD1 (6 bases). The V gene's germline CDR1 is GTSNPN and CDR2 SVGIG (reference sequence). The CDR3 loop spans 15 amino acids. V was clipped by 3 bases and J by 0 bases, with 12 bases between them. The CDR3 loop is CAWRTTGYSNQPQHF. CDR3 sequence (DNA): TGTGCCTGGAGAACGACAGGTTATAGCAATCAGCCCCAGCATTTT.

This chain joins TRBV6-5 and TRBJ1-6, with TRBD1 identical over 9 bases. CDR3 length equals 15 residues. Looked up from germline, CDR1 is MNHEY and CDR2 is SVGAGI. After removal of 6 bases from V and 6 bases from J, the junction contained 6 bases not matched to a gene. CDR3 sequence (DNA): TGTGCCAGCAGGGCACAGGGGGCGGTTAATTCACCCCTCCACTTT. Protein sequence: CASRAQGAVNSPLHF.

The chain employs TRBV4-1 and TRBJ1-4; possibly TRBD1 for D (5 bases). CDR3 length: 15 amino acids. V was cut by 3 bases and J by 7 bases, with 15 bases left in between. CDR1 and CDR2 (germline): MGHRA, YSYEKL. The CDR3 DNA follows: TGCGCCAGCAGCCACAATCCGGATAGGGGTGAAAAACTGTTTTTT. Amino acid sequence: CASSHNPDRGEKLFF.

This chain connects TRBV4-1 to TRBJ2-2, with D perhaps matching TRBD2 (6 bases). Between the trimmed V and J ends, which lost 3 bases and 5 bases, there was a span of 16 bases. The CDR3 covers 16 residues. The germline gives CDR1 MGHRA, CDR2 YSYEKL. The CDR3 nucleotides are TGCGCCAGCAGCCAGAGGGACGGGGGACGGACCGGGGAGCTGTTTTTT. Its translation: CASSQRDGGRTGELFF.

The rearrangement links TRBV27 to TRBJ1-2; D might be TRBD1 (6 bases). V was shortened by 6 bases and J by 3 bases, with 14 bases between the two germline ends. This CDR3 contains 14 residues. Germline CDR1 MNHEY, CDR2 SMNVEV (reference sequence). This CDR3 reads CASRSTGIDYGYTF. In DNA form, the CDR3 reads TGTGCCAGCAGATCAACAGGGATCGACTATGGCTACACCTTC.

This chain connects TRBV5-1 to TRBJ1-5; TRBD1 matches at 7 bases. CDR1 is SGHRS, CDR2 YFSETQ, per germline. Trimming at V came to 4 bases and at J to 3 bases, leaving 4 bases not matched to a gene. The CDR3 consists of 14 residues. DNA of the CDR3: TGCGCCAGCAGCGCGACAGGGTACAATCAGCCCCAGCATTTT. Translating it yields CASSATGYNQPQHF.

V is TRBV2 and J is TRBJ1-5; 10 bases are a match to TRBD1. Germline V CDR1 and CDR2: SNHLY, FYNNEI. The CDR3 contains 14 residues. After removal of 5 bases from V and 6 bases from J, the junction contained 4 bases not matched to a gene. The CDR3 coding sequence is TGTGCCAGCAGTCCGGACAGGGGGGGTCAGCCCCAGCATTTT. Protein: CASSPDRGGQPQHF.

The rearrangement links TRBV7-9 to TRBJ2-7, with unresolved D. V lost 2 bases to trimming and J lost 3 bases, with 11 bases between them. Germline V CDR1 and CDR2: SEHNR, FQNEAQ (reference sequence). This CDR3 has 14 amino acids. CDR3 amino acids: CASSLNTEIYEQYF. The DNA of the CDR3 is TGTGCCAGCAGCTTAAATACAGAAATCTACGAGCAGTACTTC. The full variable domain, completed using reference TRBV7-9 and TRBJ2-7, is DTGVSQNPRHKITKRGQNVTFRCDPISEHNRLYWYRQTLGQGPEFLTYFQNEAQLEKSRLLSDRFSAERPKGSFSTLEIQRTEQGDSAMYLCASSLNTEIYEQYFGPGTRLTVT.

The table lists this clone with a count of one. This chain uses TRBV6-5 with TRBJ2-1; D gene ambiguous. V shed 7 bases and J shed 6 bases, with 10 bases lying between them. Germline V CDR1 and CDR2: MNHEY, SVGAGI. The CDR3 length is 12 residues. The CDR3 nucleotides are TGTGCCAGCATCCACCTAGGCAATGAGCAGTTCTTC. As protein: CASIHLGNEQFF.

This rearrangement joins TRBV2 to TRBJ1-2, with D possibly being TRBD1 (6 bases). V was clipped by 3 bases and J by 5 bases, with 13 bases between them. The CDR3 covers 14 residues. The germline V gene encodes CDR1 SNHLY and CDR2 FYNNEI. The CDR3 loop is CASSDRTGKYGYTF. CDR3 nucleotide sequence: TGTGCCAGCAGTGACCGAACAGGGAAGTATGGCTACACCTTC. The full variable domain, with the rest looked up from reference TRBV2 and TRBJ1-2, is EPEVTQTPSHQVTQMGQEVILRCVPISNHLYFYWYRQILGQKVEFLVSFYNNEISEKSEIFDDQFSVERPDGSNFTLKIRSTKLEDSAMYFCASSDRTGKYGYTFGSGTRLTVV.

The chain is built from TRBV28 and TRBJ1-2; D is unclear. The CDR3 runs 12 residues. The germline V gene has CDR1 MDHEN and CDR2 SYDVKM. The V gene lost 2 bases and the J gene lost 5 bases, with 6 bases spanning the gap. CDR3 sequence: CASSLQEYGYTF. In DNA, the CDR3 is TGTGCCAGCAGTTTACAGGAATATGGCTACACCTTC.

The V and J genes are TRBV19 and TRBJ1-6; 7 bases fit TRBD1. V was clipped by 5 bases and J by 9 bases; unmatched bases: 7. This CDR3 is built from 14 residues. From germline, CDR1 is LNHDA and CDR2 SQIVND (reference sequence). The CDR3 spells CASSATGDVSPLHF. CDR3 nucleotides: TGTGCCAGTAGTGCCACAGGGGACGTTTCACCCCTCCACTTT. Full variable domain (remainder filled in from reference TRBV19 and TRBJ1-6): DGGITQSPKYLFRKEGQNVTLSCEQNLNHDAMYWYRQDPGQGLRLIYYSQIVNDFQKGDIAEGYSVSREKKESFPLTVTSAQKNPTAFYLCASSATGDVSPLHFGNGTRLTVT.

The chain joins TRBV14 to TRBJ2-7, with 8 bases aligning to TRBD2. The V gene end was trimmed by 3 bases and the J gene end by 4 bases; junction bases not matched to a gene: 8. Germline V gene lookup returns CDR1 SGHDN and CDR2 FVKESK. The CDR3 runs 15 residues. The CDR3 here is CASSQGAGGPYEQYF. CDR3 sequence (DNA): TGTGCCAGCAGCCAGGGGGCGGGGGGACCTTACGAGCAGTACTTC. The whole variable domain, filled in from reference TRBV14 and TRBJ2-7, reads EAGVTQFPSHSVIEKGQTVTLRCDPISGHDNLYWYRRVMGKEIKFLLHFVKESKQDESGMPNNRFLAERTGGTYSTLKVQPAELEDSGVYFCASSQGAGGPYEQYFGPGTRLTVT.

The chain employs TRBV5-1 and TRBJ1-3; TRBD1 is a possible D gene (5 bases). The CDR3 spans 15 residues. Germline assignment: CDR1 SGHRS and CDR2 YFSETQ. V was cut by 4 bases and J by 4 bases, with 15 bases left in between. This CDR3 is CASSLDGGTGNTIYF. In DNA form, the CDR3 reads TGCGCCAGCAGCCTGGATGGGGGGACCGGAAACACCATATATTTT.

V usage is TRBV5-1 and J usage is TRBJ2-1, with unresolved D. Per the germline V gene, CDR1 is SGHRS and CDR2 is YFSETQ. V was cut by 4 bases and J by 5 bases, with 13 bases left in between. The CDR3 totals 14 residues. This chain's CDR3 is CASSPSIPDNEQFF. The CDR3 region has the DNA TGCGCCAGCAGCCCTAGTATTCCAGACAATGAGCAGTTCTTC.

DNA for the CDR3: TGTGCCAGTAGTATAGATCAGGGGGCCTACAATGAGCAGTTCTTC. Its translation: CASSIDQGAYNEQFF. The rearrangement links TRBV19 to TRBJ2-1; 7 bases fit TRBD1. Germline V gene sequence: CDR1 LNHDA, CDR2 SQIVND (reference sequence). This CDR3 is built from 15 residues. V gave up 0 bases and J gave up 2 bases; unmatched junction bases: 1.

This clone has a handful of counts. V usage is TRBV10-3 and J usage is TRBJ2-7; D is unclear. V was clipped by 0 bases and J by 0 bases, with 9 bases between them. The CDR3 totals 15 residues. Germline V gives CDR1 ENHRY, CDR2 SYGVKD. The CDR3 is CAISESPSGSYEQYF. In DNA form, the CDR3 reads TGTGCCATCAGTGAGTCCCCTTCGGGCTCCTACGAGCAGTACTTC.

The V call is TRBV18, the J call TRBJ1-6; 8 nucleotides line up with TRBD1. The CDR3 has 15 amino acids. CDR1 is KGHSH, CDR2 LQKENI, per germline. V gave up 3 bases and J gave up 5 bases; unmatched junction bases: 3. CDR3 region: CASSPGQGDNSPLHF. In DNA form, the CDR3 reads TGTGCCAGCTCACCCGGACAGGGCGATAATTCACCCCTCCACTTT.

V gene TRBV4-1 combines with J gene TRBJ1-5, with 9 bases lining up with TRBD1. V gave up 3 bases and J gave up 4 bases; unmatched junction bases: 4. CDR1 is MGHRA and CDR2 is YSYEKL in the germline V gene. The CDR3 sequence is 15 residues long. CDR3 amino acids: CASSQADRGNQPQHF. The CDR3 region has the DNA TGCGCCAGCAGCCAGGCCGACAGGGGGAATCAGCCCCAGCATTTT.

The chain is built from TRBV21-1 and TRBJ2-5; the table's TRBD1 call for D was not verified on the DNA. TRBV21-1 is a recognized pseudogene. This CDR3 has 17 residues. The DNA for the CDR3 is TGTGCCAGCAGACCCCGATCCCCCCCGGGACAGGGAGAGACCCAGTACTTC. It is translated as CASRPRSPPGQGETQYF.

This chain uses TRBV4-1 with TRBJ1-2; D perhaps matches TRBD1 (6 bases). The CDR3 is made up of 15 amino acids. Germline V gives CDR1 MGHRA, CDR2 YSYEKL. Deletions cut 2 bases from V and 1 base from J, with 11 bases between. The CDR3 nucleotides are TGCGCCAGCAGCCAACTACTACAGGGTAACTATGGCTACACCTTC. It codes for CASSQLLQGNYGYTF.